This T cell receptor beta chain was obtained from a study of CD8+ T cells in alopecia areata. cDNA serving as the sequencing template came from extracted, reverse transcribed RNA. Clones were sequenced by immunoSEQ multiplex PCR, and TCRdb holds only the in-frame ones, with some missing. This table holds 170,000 or so clones, roughly 63% found once. Trimming removed 0 bases at V and 8 bases at J, with 13 bases between. From germline, CDR1 is GTSNPN and CDR2 SVGIG (reference sequence). This CDR3 contains 14 residues. The TCR was taken from a human donor with alopecia areata. Sequencing used CD4+ T cells sorted from blood, obtained at week 0. The chain couples TRBV30 to TRBJ1-4, with a weak D call TRBD1 (6 bases). The chain's CDR3 is CAWSVQGTWEKLFF. CDR3 nucleotide sequence: TGTGCCTGGAGTGTACAGGGTACTTGGGAAAAACTGTTTTTT.